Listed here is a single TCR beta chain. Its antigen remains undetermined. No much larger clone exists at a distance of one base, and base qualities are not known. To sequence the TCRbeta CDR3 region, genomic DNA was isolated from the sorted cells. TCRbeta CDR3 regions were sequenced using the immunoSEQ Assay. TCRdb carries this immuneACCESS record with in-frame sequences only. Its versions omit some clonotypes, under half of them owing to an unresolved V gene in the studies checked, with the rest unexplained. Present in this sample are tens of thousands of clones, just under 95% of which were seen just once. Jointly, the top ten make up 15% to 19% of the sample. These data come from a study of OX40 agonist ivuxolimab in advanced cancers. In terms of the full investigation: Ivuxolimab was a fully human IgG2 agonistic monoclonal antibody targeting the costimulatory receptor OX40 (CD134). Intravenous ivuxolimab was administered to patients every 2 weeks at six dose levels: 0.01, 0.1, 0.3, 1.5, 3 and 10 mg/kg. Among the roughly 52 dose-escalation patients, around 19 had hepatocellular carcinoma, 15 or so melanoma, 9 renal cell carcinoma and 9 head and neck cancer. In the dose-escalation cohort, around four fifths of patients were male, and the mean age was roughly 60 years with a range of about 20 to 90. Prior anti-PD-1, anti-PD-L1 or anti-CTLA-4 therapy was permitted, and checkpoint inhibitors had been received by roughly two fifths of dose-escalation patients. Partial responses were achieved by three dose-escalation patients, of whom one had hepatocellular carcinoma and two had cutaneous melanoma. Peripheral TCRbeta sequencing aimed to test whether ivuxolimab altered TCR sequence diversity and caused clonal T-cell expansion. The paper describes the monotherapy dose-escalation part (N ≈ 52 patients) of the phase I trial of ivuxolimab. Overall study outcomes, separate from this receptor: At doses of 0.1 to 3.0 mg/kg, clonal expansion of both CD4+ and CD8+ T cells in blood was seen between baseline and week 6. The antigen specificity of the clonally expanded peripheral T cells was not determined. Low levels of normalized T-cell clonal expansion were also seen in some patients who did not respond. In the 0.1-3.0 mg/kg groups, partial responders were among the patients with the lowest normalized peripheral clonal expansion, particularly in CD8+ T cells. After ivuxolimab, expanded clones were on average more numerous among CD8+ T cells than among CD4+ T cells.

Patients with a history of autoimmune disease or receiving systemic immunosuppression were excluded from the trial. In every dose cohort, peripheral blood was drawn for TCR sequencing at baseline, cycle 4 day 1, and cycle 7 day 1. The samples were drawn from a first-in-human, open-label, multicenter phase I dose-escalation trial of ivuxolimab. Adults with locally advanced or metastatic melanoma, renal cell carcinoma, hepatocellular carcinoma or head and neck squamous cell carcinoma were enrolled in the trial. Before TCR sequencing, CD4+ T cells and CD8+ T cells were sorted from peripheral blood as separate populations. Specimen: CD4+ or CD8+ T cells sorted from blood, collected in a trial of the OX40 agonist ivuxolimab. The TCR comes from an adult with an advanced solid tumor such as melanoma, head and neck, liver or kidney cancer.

The CDR3 reads as follows: CASSLEQGTDTQYF. DNA sequence: TGTGCCAGCAGCTTAGAACAGGGCACAGATACGCAGTATTTT. The chain links TRBV7-6 with TRBJ2-3, and the D gene may be TRBD1, 5 bases matching. V is cut by 1 base and J by 1 base, and the space between the germline ends is 6 bases. In the germline V gene, CDR1 corresponds to SGHVS and CDR2 to FNYEAQ. The CDR3, cysteine through phenylalanine, is 14 amino acids long. Left in the record is the CDR3 DNA by itself, 42 bases read in frame from the first base.